This T cell receptor beta chain was captured in a study of blood T cell repertoires in COVID-19. About the research overall: Spain, Italy and the United States supplied samples that represented acute and convalescent COVID-19. T cells, B-cell-depleted T cells, or PBMCs supplied cDNA or gDNA.

As originally analysed: Estimates of nucleated cell counts were drawn from the amplification of reference gene primers. Repertoires were generated with immunoSEQ multiplex PCR, while TCRdb's copy carries only in-frame clones and drops some. The V and J calls and clone size come from that table; D and trimming were worked out from the DNA. This table has 110,000 to 150,000 clones, roughly 89% appearing once. CDR1 is DFQATT, CDR2 SNEGSKA, per germline (reference sequence). V dropped 5 bases and J dropped 7 bases, with 8 bases sitting between them. The CDR3 runs to 11 residues. The specimen was peripheral blood. This receptor was taken from a man in his sixties with active or convalescent COVID-19. The V gene is TRBV20-1, the J gene TRBJ1-4; D gene unclear. CDR3 residues: CSASSGEKLFF. CDR3 sequence (DNA): TGCAGTGCTTCCTCGGGTGAAAAACTGTTTTTT.